This T cell receptor (beta chain) stems from a study of molecular identifiers for immune sequencing clone quantification. Study results and limitations: Spiked Jurkat TCR RNA from one cell was reportedly detectable among around 1 million naive cells.

CD8+CD4-CCR7+CD45RA+ cells were sorted as naive CD8 T cells. CDR3 length: 19 amino acids. Deletions cut 0 bases from V and 6 bases from J, with 24 bases between. TCRdb redid the calling of the PCR reads with MiXCR, one entry per CDR3 protein. In the table there are nearly 650,000 distinct CDR3 sequences, about 25% of which are singletons. On this clonotype itself: What it binds is unknown.

V usage is TRBV23-1 and J usage is TRBJ2-1; the D gene is possibly TRBD1 (6 bases). TRBV23-1 is sorted into the ORF group, with uncertain function. The source of this sequence is a human donor in good health. Some libraries in this study had Jurkat cell RNA spiked in. The specimen was naive CD8+ T cells from blood, with Jurkat cell RNA spiked in. As for subset: FACS-sorted CD8+CD4-CCR7+CD45RA+ naive T cells. The CDR3 spells CASSQSRDTRDNLVNEQFF. The DNA for the CDR3 is TGCGCCAGCAGTCAATCGAGGGATACCAGGGACAATTTGGTCAATGAGCAGTTCTTC.